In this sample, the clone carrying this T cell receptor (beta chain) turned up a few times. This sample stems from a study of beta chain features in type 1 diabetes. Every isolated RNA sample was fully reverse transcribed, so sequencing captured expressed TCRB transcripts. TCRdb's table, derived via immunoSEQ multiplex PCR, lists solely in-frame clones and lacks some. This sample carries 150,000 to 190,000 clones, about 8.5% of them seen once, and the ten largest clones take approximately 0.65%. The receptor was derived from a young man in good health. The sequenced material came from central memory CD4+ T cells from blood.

The DNA for the CDR3 is TGTGCCATCAGACCGGGACAGTCAAGCTCCTACAATGAGCAGTTCTTC. Translated: CAIRPGQSSSYNEQFF. The V call is TRBV10-3, the J call TRBJ2-1, with 7 bases lining up with TRBD1. The CDR3 contains 16 residues. Germline V gives CDR1 ENHRY, CDR2 SYGVKD. Trimming at V came to 6 bases and at J to 0 bases, leaving 8 bases not matched to a gene.